This T cell receptor (beta chain) was obtained from a study of cytomegalovirus exposure and HLA in healthy donors (dated by TCRdb to the late 2010s). As for the study more broadly: An earlier analysis of fewer than 750 of the donors reported about 260 Gb of sequence data and 117 million unique TCR beta sequences obtained from roughly 170 million T cells. Among the roughly 390 genotyped donors, roughly 80% belonged to the genetic ancestry cluster associated with self-reported Caucasian donors. The study aimed to test whether signatures of past pathogen exposure could be identified by cataloging public T cell receptors. Both class I and class II loci were covered by HLA typing, at four-digit resolution. A later genetic analysis took genome-wide SNP genotypes for about 55% of the 666 donors and used that subset as a discovery cohort. To study patterns of TCR occurrence, a later analysis re-analyzed previously published TCR beta repertoires from more than 550 donors and added high-resolution HLA genotyping. Roughly 300 gigabases of sequencing data and approximately 92 million unique TCR sequences made up an early release that covered about 640 HLA-typed donors. The number of donors typed differed by locus, with roughly 620-630 for A, B, C, DRB1 and DQB1, approximately 500 for DQA1, over 600 for DPA1, and 472 for DPB1. All discovery cohort repertoires had been generated using a single sequencing platform. Donor age, sex, ethnicity and CMV serostatus were compiled together with the repertoire data. A separate validation cohort of approximately 120 different subjects was used in addition to the 666-subject first cohort. To predict cytomegalovirus infection status, the study brought together high-throughput TCR immunosequencing, statistical association of individual TCRs with disease status, and machine learning. The later analysis used no new phenotypic data to find candidate immune exposures, relying instead on TCR beta sequences and their occurrence across donors. Four to six DR-DQ haplotypes were handled as single units for association and clustering, since linkage in the cohort was strong. In an earlier analysis of 587 of the donors, high-throughput TCR beta sequencing was used to judge whether each TCR beta V gene segment behaved as functional or pseudogenic. The study profiled the T cell repertoires of approximately 700 subjects by immunosequencing and related them to cytomegalovirus serostatus. Among about 400 genotyped donors of the cohort, an average of approximately 240,000 unique TCR beta nucleotide sequences was sequenced per donor, of which about 18% were non-productive.

This clone was counted only a few times. The specificity of this receptor is unknown. Base qualities are not provided; no much larger clone lies one nucleotide away. Receptors were amplified or captured by the immunoSEQ multiplex PCR assay. For the multiplex PCR, a mixture combining 60 forward primers for TCR Vbeta segments and 13 reverse primers for TCR Jbeta segments was used. The CDR3 region of rearranged TCR beta genes was amplified from genomic DNA with a multiplex PCR assay. The Illumina HiSeq System was used to sequence the amplified TCR beta libraries as 87-base-pair reads. For the original study's pipeline: A later analysis tallied roughly 80 million unique TCR beta chains across the 600 to 700 repertoires, and 10 million to 11 million of those chains were shared by two or more donors. A nearest-neighbor algorithm error-corrected the raw reads and collapsed the reads into unique sequences, merging closely related sequences to remove PCR and sequencing errors. To assign V, D and J gene segments, CDR3 sequences were aligned to IMGT reference sequences. For a sequence to be retained, at least a six-nucleotide match to both a V gene segment and a J gene segment was required. A rearrangement counted as productive if the CDR3 had no stop codons and remained in frame with V and J, and every other rearrangement counted as non-productive. CDR3 was defined by IMGT convention, running from the second conserved V-encoded cysteine to the conserved J-encoded phenylalanine. The earlier analysis of 587 of the donors excluded sequences that lacked an unambiguous match to a single V gene segment. In an earlier analysis of some 590 of the donors, V segments were called functional above 56.7% productive rearrangements and were called segregating when the between-donor standard deviation exceeded 5%. To diagnose cytomegalovirus status from the catalog of TCR beta chain sequences, a statistical classification framework was built. In a later analysis, TCR nucleotide sequences were compared against IMGT/GENE-DB human TR gene sequences so that V and J genes could be assigned. In a later analysis, CDR3 sequences and most-parsimonious VDJ recombination scenarios were assigned using the TCRdist pipeline. In a later analysis, each TCR beta chain was defined by its CDR3 amino acid sequence together with its V-gene family, and reads lacking a unique V-gene family were excluded. A later analysis removed 500 to 650 highly shared, low-generation-probability nucleotide sequences to deal with suspected cross-contamination and a sequencing artifact. For each public chain, a later analysis derived a clonal expansion index from normalized ranks of inferred template counts within each repertoire. Generation probabilities in a later analysis came from a VDJ recombination model fitted to out-of-frame rearrangements, and those results were checked against IGoR. A later analysis scored TCR-TCR, TCR-HLA and TCR-CMV co-occurrence with hypergeometric tests, applying a repertoire-size bias correction to TCR pairs. A later analysis estimated false discovery rates by permuting HLA or CMV assignments 20 times. In a later analysis, co-occurring TCRs were grouped using DBSCAN, with TCRdist sequence similarity added in when clustering inside HLA-allele-positive subsets. For co-occurrence clustering, repertoires with fewer than 30,000 or more than 120,000 public chains were excluded, along with five or six repertoires with anomalous nucleotide sharing. In TCRdb, the immuneACCESS table is reduced to in-frame sequences with V and J assigned. These tables do not hold every clone; where another copy was compared, an unresolved V gene accounts for under half, and the others remain unexplained. The V and J calls and clone size were taken over from that table, and D and trimming were inferred from the DNA. The sample table holds fewer than 200,000 clones, of which about 80% were seen once. The top ten constitute 2% to 2.5% of the sample.

CDR1 and CDR2, per the germline V gene (reference sequence), are MNHEY and SMNVEV. Spanning cysteine to phenylalanine, the CDR3 consists of 14 amino acids. Only the CDR3 region is kept as DNA, spanning 42 bases read in frame from base 1. Trimming at the junction amounts to 3 bases on V and 6 bases on J, and the germline ends lie 14 bases apart. Results the study describes overall, beyond this receptor: In vitro tests confirmed that three of the cytomegalovirus-associated TCR beta chains recognize cytomegalovirus antigens. In a later analysis, around 15,000 TCR beta sequences were associated with specific HLA alleles at a false discovery rate of 0.05. In a later analysis, the rate of TCR association differed among HLA loci, with DRB1 alleles having the most associated TCRs and HLA-C alleles having the fewest. The classifier was reported to diagnose cytomegalovirus status with high specificity and sensitivity in both the original cohort and the validation cohort. Broadly in line with IMGT annotations, most TCR beta V segments showed up in productive rearrangements about 87% or about 30% of the time in an earlier analysis of approximately 600 of the donors. A further reported finding was that TCR beta sequences accurately predicted the HLA-A and HLA-B alleles for most subjects in the first cohort. Most CMV-associated TCR beta chains appeared to be HLA-restricted in a later analysis, and the HLA associations seemed to be driven largely by CMV exposure. In a later genetic analysis, fewer N-insertions in productive TCRs were reported among donors in an Asian-associated ancestry cluster than the approximately 670-donor mean. When HLA alleles, especially DR and DQ, strongly co-occurred, attributing TCR associations to individual alleles was difficult. According to the authors, the approach could potentially be generalized to other disease states and immunological phenotypes. V-gene and J-gene trimming of TCR beta chains was associated with a missense DCLRE1C variant in a later genetic analysis, and the association was replicated in an independent cohort. According to a later analysis, parvovirus B19, influenza, CMV and Epstein-Barr virus appeared linked to several top co-occurrence clusters. The only immune exposure information available for the cohort was CMV serostatus. About 15 rarely observed V segments, including chromosome 9 orphons, were excluded from the earlier analysis of just under 600 of the donors because counts were too low. Linkage disequilibrium might explain the correlated functional status among segregating V segments, but an unknown experimental factor could not be ruled out. Presence/absence analyses assumed roughly uniform sequencing depth across donors, an assumption that may not hold. Because HLA typing was unavailable for some donors at each locus, only the typed subset was used in association tests. A total of about 150 TCR beta chains were listed by the study as associated with cytomegalovirus. Some IMGT-functional V segments, including TRBV6-2 and TRBV6-3, could not be told apart with the 87-base-pair reads, so those segments were excluded. Only TCR beta chains were sequenced in this cohort, and the absence of alpha or paired-chain data limited detectable features. Across donors, most TCR sequences were observed very rarely, whereas some public TCRs were present in many individuals. A group of highly shared sequence variants was considered likely to be a technical artifact of the sequencing pipeline. A later analysis found that HLA-associated TCR beta chains were more clonally expanded and had lower generation probabilities than equally common non-associated chains.

The cohort consisted of more than 650 healthy bone marrow donors. Cohort members were all nominally healthy when sampled, although unrecorded immune exposures were likely present. The donor was CMV seronegative and was included in the group of about 400 seronegative cohort members. Every donor gave a peripheral blood sample, and the peripheral blood mononuclear cells from that sample were used for TCR beta sequencing. Genomic DNA extraction from the blood cell samples was performed with the Qiagen DNeasy Blood Extraction Kit. The sequenced sample was PBMCs. The source is a female donor in good health and CMV-seronegative. The rearrangement joined TRBV27 to TRBJ1-2; the D gene identity is not certain. The nucleotide sequence is given as TGTGCCAGCAGTTTCTCGGGCTCACTAGATGGCTACACCTTC. Its translation is CASSFSGSLDGYTF.